These 2 T cell receptor beta chains were all obtained from the same sample, sequenced in a study of T cell responses to AZD1222 COVID-19 vaccine. Some clones are missing from TCRdb's copy, which holds only in-frame ones; the method was immunoSEQ multiplex PCR. The sample records some 200,000 clones, just over 90% being singletons. The sample here was peripheral blood, taken 28 days after the second dose of the MenACWY control vaccine. These receptors were taken from an adult who received the MenACWY meningococcal vaccine as a control.

The chain links TRBV11-3 to TRBJ2-2, with unresolved D. V was clipped by 3 bases and J by 6 bases, with 5 bases between them. The CDR3 extends over 12 amino acids. Germline V gene data show CDR1 as SGHNT and CDR2 as YENEEA. For the CDR3, the DNA is TGTGCCAGCAGCTTTGTCCCCGGGGAGCTGTTTTTT. This encodes CASSFVPGELFF.

The chain combines TRBV6-5 with TRBJ1-3; the D is unclear. Trimming left V 6 bases short and J 3 bases short, with 6 bases between. CDR3 length equals 12 residues. In germline, CDR1 is MNHEY, CDR2 SVGAGI. The CDR3 coding sequence is TGTGCCAGCAGGTCGGATGGAAACACCATATATTTT. It encodes CASRSDGNTIYF.